Listed below are T cell receptor beta chains from one sample, sequenced in a study of T-cell reconstitution after alpha-beta-depleted transplantation in children. From the PCR reads, TCRdb called clonotypes with MiXCR, one entry per CDR3 protein. The table includes 670,000 or so distinct CDR3 sequences, over 10% detected once. The sample in question was PBMCs, obtained before TCRalphabeta/CD19-depleted stem cell transplant. These receptors originate from a girl aged 2-9 years with congenital amegakaryocytic thrombocytopenia, due to receive a stem cell transplant. Each CDR3 is given with its conserved first and last residue. Fields, in order: clone size, V gene, D gene, J gene, CDR3 DNA, CDR3 protein. A D gene is named only where the DNA matches it firmly. The size entry is marked missing in some rows and otherwise reads once, few, many or a size class.

many	TRBV12-3/TRBV12-4	.	TRBJ1-1	TGTGCCAGCAGTTTGGTGGATAAAGCTTTCTTT	CASSLVDKAFF
.	TRBV7-9	TRBD2	TRBJ2-3	TGTGCCAGCAGCACTAGCGGGGGAAACACAGATACGCAGTATTTT	CASSTSGGNTDTQYF
many	TRBV7-9	TRBD1	TRBJ1-4	TGTGCCAGCAGCTTAGCGGGGAGGGGGCGCGAAGAAAAACTGTTTTTT	CASSLAGRGREEKLFF
.	TRBV3-1	.	TRBJ2-7	TGTGCCAGCAGCCAAGGGGCGGTAGCCTACGAGCAGTACTTC	CASSQGAVAYEQYF
.	TRBV7-2	.	TRBJ2-2	TGTGCCAGCAGTTGGGACTCCCAAGAAAACACCGGGGAGCTGTTTTTT	CASSWDSQENTGELFF
many	TRBV29-1	.	TRBJ2-3	TGCAGCGTTGAGAGGATGCAGTCAGATACGCAGTATTTT	CSVERMQSDTQYF
many	TRBV20-1	.	TRBJ2-7	TGCAGTGACAGTTCCCGGGGAACCTACGAGCAGTACTTC	CSDSSRGTYEQYF
few	TRBV3-1	.	TRBJ2-1	TGTGCCAGCAGCCAAGATAACGGTGAGCAGTTCTTC	CASSQDNGEQFF
few	TRBV20-1	.	TRBJ2-1	TGCAGTGCTAGCCGAGGGAGCTACTCTGAGCAGTTCTTC	CSASRGSYSEQFF
many	TRBV16	.	TRBJ1-2	TGTGCCAGCAGCCGCTTGACAGAGCTAGGACTAGGTGGCTACACCTTC	CASSRLTELGLGGYTF
few	TRBV11-2	TRBD1	TRBJ2-2	TGTGCCAGCAGCCCTCTAACAGGGGTGGGGAAATACGGGGAGCTGTTTTTT	CASSPLTGVGKYGELFF
few	TRBV7-9	.	TRBJ2-2	TGTGCCAGCAGCTTACGAAGTCAAGAACTCACCGGGGAGCTGTTTTTT	CASSLRSQELTGELFF
few	TRBV15	TRBD2	TRBJ2-7	TGTGCCACCAGCAGAAATATAGCGGGAGCCGGTGAGCAGTACTTC	CATSRNIAGAGEQYF
many	TRBV5-1	TRBD1	TRBJ2-7	TGCGCCAGCAGCTTGGTCGACAGGGTTGACGAGCAGTACTTC	CASSLVDRVDEQYF
few	TRBV6-1	.	TRBJ2-7	TGTGCCAGCAAATATGAGGTGGCGGCCTACGAGCAGTACTTC	CASKYEVAAYEQYF
few	TRBV4-2	.	TRBJ2-7	TGTGCCAGCAGCCACACCGGGGCGTCCTACGAGCAGTACTTC	CASSHTGASYEQYF
many	TRBV10-3	.	TRBJ1-4	TGTGCCATCAGTGAGTCGTCCAGGCGGAATGAAAAACTGTTTTTT	CAISESSRRNEKLFF
few	TRBV7-9	.	TRBJ2-2	TGTGCCAGCAGCTTATTAGGCCCGGCGGACACCGGGGAGCTGTTTTTT	CASSLLGPADTGELFF
many	TRBV10-2	.	TRBJ2-7	TGCGCCAGCAGTGACTACTACGAGCAGTACTTC	CASSDYYEQYF
many	TRBV12-3/TRBV12-4	.	TRBJ1-2	TGTGCCAGCAGTTACGACGGCACGACCTATGGCTACACCTTC	CASSYDGTTYGYTF
.	TRBV7-2	.	TRBJ2-2	TGTGCCAGCAGCGGTCTGCGAGGGTCGAACACCGGGGAGCTGTTTTTT	CASSGLRGSNTGELFF
few	TRBV20-1	.	TRBJ2-7	TGCAGTGCTAGTGCCTACTACGAGCAGTACTTC	CSASAYYEQYF
.	TRBV7-9	TRBD1	TRBJ2-3	TGTGCCAGCAGCCCTCCTTTTGGACAGGGGGCGTCAGATACGCAGTATTTT	CASSPPFGQGASDTQYF
many	TRBV9	TRBD1	TRBJ2-1	TGTGCCAGCGGAACCAAAGAACAGGGGCCCTCCTACAATGAGCAGTTCTTC	CASGTKEQGPSYNEQFF
few	TRBV4-1	TRBD1	TRBJ2-1	TGCGCCAGCAGCCAAGAGGGTAGGGGGCGGAACAATGAGCAGTTCTTC	CASSQEGRGRNNEQFF
many	TRBV4-1	TRBD2	TRBJ2-5	TGCGCCAGCAGCCAAGATGGAGCGGGAGGGCAAGAGACCCAGTACTTC	CASSQDGAGGQETQYF
few	TRBV20-1	.	TRBJ2-1	TGCAGTGCTAGGGGGCCAGGACGCTACAATGAGCAGTTCTTC	CSARGPGRYNEQFF
many	TRBV15	TRBD2	TRBJ2-3	TGTGCCACCAGCAGAGCCGGGACTAGCAATACGCAGTATTTT	CATSRAGTSNTQYF
many	TRBV15	TRBD2	TRBJ2-7	TGTGCCACCAGCAGAGTTTCAGCAGCGGGAGTACCCTACGAGCAGTACTTC	CATSRVSAAGVPYEQYF
few	TRBV20-1	TRBD2	TRBJ2-7	TGCAGTGCTAGGGCCCTGATTAGCGGGGTCACCTACGAGCAGTACTTC	CSARALISGVTYEQYF
many	TRBV5-1	TRBD2	TRBJ2-1	TGCGCCAGCAGCTCGCGGACTAGCGGATCCACCCCCCCCTACAATGAGCAGTTCTTC	CASSSRTSGSTPPYNEQFF
few	TRBV12-3/TRBV12-4	.	TRBJ2-1	TGTGCCATTGCCCCGCGCCCGGCCGGCTATGAGCAGTTCTTC	CAIAPRPAGYEQFF
many	TRBV20-1	TRBD2	TRBJ2-3	TGCAGTGCTAGGCACTGGCGGGGGGCCACAGATACGCAGTATTTT	CSARHWRGATDTQYF
.	TRBV5-1	.	TRBJ2-5	TGCGCCAGCAGCCAAGAAGGGACCCAGTACTTC	CASSQEGTQYF
.	TRBV20-1	TRBD2	TRBJ2-3	TGCAGTGCTGGGTGGACTAGTGGCACACTAGGGGATACGCAGTATTTT	CSAGWTSGTLGDTQYF
.	TRBV7-2	.	TRBJ2-5	TGTGCCAGCCCTACGGTGGAGACCCAGTACTTC	CASPTVETQYF
many	TRBV20-1	TRBD2	TRBJ2-3	TGCAGTGCTCGACTAGCGGGAGGTTCAGATACGCAGTATTTT	CSARLAGGSDTQYF
few	TRBV5-1	TRBD1	TRBJ2-7	TGCGCCAGCAGCCAAGGACAGGTTCCCCCCTACGAGCAGTACTTC	CASSQGQVPPYEQYF
many	TRBV7-9	.	TRBJ1-5	TGTGCCAGCAGCGTGGGGGGGCTTAATCAGCCCCAGCATTTT	CASSVGGLNQPQHF
.	TRBV4-1	.	TRBJ1-6	TGCGCCAGCAGCCAAGTAGAGGACTATAATTCACCCCTCCACTTT	CASSQVEDYNSPLHF
.	TRBV5-1	.	TRBJ2-3	TGCGCCAGCAGCCACCGCGAACGCACAGACACGCAGTATTTT	CASSHRERTDTQYF
few	TRBV3-1	.	TRBJ2-5	TGTGCCAGCAGCCAACTAAGGGGCACCTTCCAAGAGACCCAGTACTTC	CASSQLRGTFQETQYF
many	TRBV5-5	TRBD1	TRBJ2-7	TGTGCCAGCAGCTTACAGGGGCTCTACGAGCAGTACTTC	CASSLQGLYEQYF
many	TRBV5-1	.	TRBJ2-1	TGCGCCAGCAGCCTTAACCGAAATGAGCAGTTCTTC	CASSLNRNEQFF
many	TRBV20-1	TRBD1	TRBJ1-5	TGCAGTGCTGAGCAGGGGGTTACAAATCAGCCCCAGCATTTT	CSAEQGVTNQPQHF
.	TRBV29-1	.	TRBJ2-1	TGCAGCGTTGAACCGAACCCGGGCAGGTATGAGCAGTTCTTC	CSVEPNPGRYEQFF
.	TRBV7-9	.	TRBJ1-1	TGTGCCAGCAGTCTCAAGGGCGATCGAGCTTTCTTT	CASSLKGDRAFF
.	TRBV29-1	.	TRBJ1-1	TGCAGCGCCTCCGGGCAGGCGAAGTGGGCTTTCTTT	CSASGQAKWAFF
.	TRBV7-2	.	TRBJ2-1	TGTGCCAGCAGCTTACACGGGTATGAGCAGTTCTTC	CASSLHGYEQFF
.	TRBV7-2	.	TRBJ2-1	TGTGCCAGCACCCCTAGTCAGGCCCCCTACAATGAGCAGTTCTTC	CASTPSQAPYNEQFF
many	TRBV29-1	TRBD2	TRBJ2-1	TGCAGCGGCGGCGCCGGGAGGATCTACAATGAGCAGTTCTTC	CSGGAGRIYNEQFF
many	TRBV28	.	TRBJ2-4	TGTGCCAGCAGAGCCGGGTGGTTAGCCAAAAACATTCAGTACTTC	CASRAGWLAKNIQYF
.	TRBV7-6	.	TRBJ2-1	TGTGCCAGCAGCTCTAGTCAGGGAGAGGATAGGGAGCAGTTCTTC	CASSSSQGEDREQFF
few	TRBV12-3/TRBV12-4	.	TRBJ1-1	TGTGCCAGCAGCCCTGGTCAAGCGGGGCTGAACACTGAAGCTTTCTTT	CASSPGQAGLNTEAFF
many	TRBV5-1	.	TRBJ1-1	TGCGCCAGCAGCCCATTCGGGGCGGGCGCTTTCTTT	CASSPFGAGAFF
many	TRBV29-1	.	TRBJ1-1	TGCAGCGCAAGAGGACTCCCGAACACTGAAGCTTTCTTT	CSARGLPNTEAFF
many	TRBV20-1	.	TRBJ1-6	TGCAGTGGCAGGAGGTCCTATAATTCACCCCTCCACTTT	CSGRRSYNSPLHF
.	TRBV5-1	TRBD2	TRBJ2-1	TGCGCCAGCAGCTACAATATACTTCCGGGACTAGCGGGCCGCGGGGGGAAATACAATGAGCAGTTCTTC	CASSYNILPGLAGRGGKYNEQFF
many	TRBV27	.	TRBJ1-2	TGTGCCAGCAGACCCGTTGGGGGGCCCAACTATGGCTACACCTTC	CASRPVGGPNYGYTF